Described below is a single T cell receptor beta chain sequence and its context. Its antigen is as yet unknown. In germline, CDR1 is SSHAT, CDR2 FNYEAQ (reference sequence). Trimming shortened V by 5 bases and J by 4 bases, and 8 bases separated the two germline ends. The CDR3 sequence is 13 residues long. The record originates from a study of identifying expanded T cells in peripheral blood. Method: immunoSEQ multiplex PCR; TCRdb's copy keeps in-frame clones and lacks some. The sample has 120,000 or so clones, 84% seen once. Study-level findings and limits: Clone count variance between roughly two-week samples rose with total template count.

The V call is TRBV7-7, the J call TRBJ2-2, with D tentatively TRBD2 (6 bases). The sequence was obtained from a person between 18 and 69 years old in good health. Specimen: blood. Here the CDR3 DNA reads TGTGCCAGCAGCAGGAGGGGCACCGGGGAGCTGTTTTTT. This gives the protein CASSRRGTGELFF.